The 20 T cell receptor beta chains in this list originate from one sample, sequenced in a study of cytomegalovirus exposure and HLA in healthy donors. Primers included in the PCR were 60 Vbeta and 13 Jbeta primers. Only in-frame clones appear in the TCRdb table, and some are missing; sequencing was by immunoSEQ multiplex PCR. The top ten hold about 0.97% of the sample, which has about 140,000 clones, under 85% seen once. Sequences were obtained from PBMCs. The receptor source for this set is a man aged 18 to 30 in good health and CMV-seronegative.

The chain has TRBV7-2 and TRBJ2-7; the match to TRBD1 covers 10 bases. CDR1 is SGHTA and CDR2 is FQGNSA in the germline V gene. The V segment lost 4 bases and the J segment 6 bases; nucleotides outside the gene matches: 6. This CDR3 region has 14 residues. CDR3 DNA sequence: TGTGCCAGCAGCTCCCAGACAGGGGGCGCCGAGCAGTACTTC. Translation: CASSSQTGGAEQYF.

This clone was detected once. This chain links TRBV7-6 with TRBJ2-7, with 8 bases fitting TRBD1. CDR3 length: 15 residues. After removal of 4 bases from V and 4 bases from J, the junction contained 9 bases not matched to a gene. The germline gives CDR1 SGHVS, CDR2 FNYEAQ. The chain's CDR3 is CASSSYGTGGYEQYF. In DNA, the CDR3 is TGTGCCAGCAGCTCCTACGGGACAGGTGGATACGAGCAGTACTTC.

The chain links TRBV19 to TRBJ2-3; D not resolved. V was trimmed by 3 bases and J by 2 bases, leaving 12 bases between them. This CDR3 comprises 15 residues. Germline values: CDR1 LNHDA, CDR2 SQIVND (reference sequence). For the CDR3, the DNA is TGTGCCAGTAGTATTCGGATAGCATCCACAGATACGCAGTATTTT. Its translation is CASSIRIASTDTQYF.

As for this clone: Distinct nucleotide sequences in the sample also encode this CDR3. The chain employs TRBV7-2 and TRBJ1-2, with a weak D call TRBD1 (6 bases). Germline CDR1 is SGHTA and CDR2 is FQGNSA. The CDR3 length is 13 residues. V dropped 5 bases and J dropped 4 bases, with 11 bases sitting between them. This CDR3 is CASSPQGGYGYTF. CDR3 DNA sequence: TGTGCCAGCAGCCCCCAAGGGGGCTATGGCTACACCTTC.

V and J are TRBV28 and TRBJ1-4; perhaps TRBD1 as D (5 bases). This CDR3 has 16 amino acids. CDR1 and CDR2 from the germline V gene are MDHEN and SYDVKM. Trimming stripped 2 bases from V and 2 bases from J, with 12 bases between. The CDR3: CASSLVGASTNEKLFF. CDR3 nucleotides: TGTGCCAGCAGTTTAGTTGGGGCTTCGACTAATGAAAAACTGTTTTTT.

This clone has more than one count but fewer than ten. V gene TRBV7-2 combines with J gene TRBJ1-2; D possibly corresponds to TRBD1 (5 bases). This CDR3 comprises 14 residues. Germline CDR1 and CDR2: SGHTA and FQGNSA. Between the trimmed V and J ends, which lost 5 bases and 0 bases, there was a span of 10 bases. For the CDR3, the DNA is TGTGCCAGCAGCCGGGCGGGGGCTAACTATGGCTACACCTTC. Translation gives CASSRAGANYGYTF.

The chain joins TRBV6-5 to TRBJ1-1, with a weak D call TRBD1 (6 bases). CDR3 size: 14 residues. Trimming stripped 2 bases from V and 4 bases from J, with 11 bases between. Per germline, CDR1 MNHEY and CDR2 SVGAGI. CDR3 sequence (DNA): TGTGCCAGCAGTTACCAGGGGATGGGCACTGAAGCTTTCTTT. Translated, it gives CASSYQGMGTEAFF.

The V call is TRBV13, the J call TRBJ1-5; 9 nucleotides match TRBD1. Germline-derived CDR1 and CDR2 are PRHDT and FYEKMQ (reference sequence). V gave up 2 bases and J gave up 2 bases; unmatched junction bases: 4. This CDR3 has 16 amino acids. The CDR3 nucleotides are TGTGCCAGCAGCTTACGGACAGGGGTAGGCAATCAGCCCCAGCATTTT. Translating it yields CASSLRTGVGNQPQHF.

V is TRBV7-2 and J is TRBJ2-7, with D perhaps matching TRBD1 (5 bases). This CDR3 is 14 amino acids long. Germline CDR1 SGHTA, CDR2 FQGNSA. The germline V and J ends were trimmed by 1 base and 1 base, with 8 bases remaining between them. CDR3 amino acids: CASSLGGLSYEQYF. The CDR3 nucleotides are TGTGCCAGCAGCTTAGGGGGCCTGTCCTACGAGCAGTACTTC.

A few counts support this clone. In DNA form, the CDR3 reads TGTGCCAGCGGGTTGACAGGTTTCAGCTCCTACAATGAGCAGTTCTTC. Residues: CASGLTGFSSYNEQFF. The chain uses TRBV19 and TRBJ2-1; possibly TRBD1 for D (6 bases). The CDR3 consists of 16 residues. CDR1 and CDR2 (germline): LNHDA, SQIVND (reference sequence). With 9 bases removed from V and 0 bases from J, the gap between germline ends came to 18 bases.

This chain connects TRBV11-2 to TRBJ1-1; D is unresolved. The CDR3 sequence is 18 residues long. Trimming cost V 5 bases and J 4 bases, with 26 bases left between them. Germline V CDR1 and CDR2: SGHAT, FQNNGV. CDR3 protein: CASSPLRALRMGSTEAFF. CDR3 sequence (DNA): TGTGCCAGCAGCCCCTTGAGGGCGCTGAGAATGGGGAGCACTGAAGCTTTCTTT.

The CDR3 region is CASSQLGHAYTEAFF. DNA for the CDR3: TGTGCCAGCAGCCAATTGGGGCACGCTTACACTGAAGCTTTCTTT. This chain connects TRBV16 to TRBJ1-1, with D perhaps matching TRBD1 (5 bases). Germline V CDR1 and CDR2: KGHSY, FQNENV. The CDR3 loop spans 15 amino acids. V gave up 1 base and J gave up 3 bases, with 12 bases separating them.

CDR3 nucleotide sequence: TGTGCCAGTTCCGCGCTCGTGGGCAATCAGCCCCAGCATTTT. This sequence encodes CASSALVGNQPQHF. The chain uses TRBV19 and TRBJ1-5; D gene ambiguous. Germline V gives CDR1 LNHDA, CDR2 SQIVND (reference sequence). V lost 8 bases, J lost 2 bases, and 13 bases lay in between. The CDR3 is made up of 14 amino acids.

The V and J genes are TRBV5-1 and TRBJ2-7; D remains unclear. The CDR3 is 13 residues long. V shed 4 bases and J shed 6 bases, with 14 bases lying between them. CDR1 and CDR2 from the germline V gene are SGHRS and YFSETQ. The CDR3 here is CASSARSYAEQYF. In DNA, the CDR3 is TGCGCCAGCAGCGCGCGGTCCTACGCCGAGCAGTACTTC.

The CDR3, as DNA: TGTGCCAGCTCACCACAGGGGAACGGGGAGCTGTTTTTT. Residues: CASSPQGNGELFF. V usage is TRBV18 and J usage is TRBJ2-2; possibly TRBD1 for D (5 bases). The CDR3 has 13 residues. V shed 1 base and J shed 7 bases, with 7 bases lying between them. The germline CDR1 and CDR2 sequences are KGHSH and LQKENI.

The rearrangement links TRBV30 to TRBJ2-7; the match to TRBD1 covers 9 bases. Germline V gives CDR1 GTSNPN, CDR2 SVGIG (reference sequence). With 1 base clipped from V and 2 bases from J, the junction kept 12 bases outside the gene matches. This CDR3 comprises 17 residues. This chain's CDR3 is CAWSAQTGTGWTYEQYF. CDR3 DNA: TGTGCCTGGAGTGCCCAAACTGGGACAGGGTGGACCTACGAGCAGTACTTC.

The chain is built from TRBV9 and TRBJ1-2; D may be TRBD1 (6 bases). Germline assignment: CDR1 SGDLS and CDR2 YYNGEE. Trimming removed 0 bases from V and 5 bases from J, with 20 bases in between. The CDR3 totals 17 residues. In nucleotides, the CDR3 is TGTGCCAGCAGCGTAGAGAGCCGCAGGGCAGGGGATTATGGCTACACCTTC. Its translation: CASSVESRRAGDYGYTF.

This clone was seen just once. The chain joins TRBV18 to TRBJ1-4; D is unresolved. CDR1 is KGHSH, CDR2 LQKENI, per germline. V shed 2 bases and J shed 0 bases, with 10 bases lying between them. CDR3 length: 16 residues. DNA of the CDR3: TGTGCCAGCTCACCAAATATTCTCCCAACTAATGAAAAACTGTTTTTT. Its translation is CASSPNILPTNEKLFF. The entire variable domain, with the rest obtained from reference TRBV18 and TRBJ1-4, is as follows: NAGVMQNPRHLVRRRGQEARLRCSPMKGHSHVYWYRQLPEEGLKFMVYLQKENIIDESGMPKERFSAEFPKEGPSILRIQQVVRGDSAAYFCASSPNILPTNEKLFFGSGTQLSVL.

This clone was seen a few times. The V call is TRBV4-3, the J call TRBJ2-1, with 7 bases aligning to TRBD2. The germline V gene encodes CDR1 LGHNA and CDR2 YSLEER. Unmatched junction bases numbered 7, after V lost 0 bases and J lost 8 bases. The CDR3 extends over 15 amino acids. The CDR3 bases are TGCGCCAGCAGCCAAGATAGGAACGGGGGGTATGAGCAGTTCTTC. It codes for CASSQDRNGGYEQFF.

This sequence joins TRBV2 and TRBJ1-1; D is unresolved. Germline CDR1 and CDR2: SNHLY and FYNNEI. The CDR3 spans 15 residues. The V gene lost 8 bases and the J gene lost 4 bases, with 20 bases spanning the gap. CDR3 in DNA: TGTGCCAGCCGGGAGCAGGCGGAAGGAGGCACTGAAGCTTTCTTT. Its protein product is CASREQAEGGTEAFF.